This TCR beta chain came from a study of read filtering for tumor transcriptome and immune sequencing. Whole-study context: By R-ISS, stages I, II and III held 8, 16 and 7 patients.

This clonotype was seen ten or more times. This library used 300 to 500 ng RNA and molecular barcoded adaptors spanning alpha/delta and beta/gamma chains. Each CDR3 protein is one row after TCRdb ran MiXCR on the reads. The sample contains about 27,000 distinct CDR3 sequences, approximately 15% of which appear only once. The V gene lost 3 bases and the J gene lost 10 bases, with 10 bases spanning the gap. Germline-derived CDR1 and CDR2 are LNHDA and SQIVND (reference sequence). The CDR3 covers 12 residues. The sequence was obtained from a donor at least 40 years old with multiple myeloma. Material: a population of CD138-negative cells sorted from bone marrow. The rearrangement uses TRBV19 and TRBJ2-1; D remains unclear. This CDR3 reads CASSIQLSEQFF. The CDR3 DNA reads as TGTGCCAGTAGTATCCAGCTCTCGGAGCAGTTCTTC.